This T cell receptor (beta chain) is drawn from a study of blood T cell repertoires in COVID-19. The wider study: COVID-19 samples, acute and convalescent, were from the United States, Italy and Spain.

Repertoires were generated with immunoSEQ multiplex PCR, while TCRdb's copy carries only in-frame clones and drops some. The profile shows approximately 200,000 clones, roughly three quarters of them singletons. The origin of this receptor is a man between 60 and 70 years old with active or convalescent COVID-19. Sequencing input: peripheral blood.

DNA for the CDR3: TGTGCCAGCAGCTTAACAGGACAGTCGAACACTGAAGCTTTCTTT. Translating it yields CASSLTGQSNTEAFF. The chain is built from TRBV11-3 and TRBJ1-1, with D tentatively TRBD1 (6 bases). Germline-derived CDR1 and CDR2 are SGHNT and YENEEA. Trimming stripped 2 bases from V and 1 base from J, with 11 bases between. The CDR3 has 15 amino acids.